This T cell receptor beta chain was recorded in a study of T-cell reconstitution after alpha-beta-depleted transplantation in children (dated by TCRdb to 2016 to 2017). With regard to the full study: The study quantitatively tracked T-cell immune reconstitution after TCRalphabeta/CD19-depleted allogeneic hematopoietic cell transplantation in children using TCR repertoire profiling.

Receptor libraries were prepared by PCR. Instrument on record: Illumina HiSeq 2500. To normalize quantification of the TCRbeta repertoire, the TCR libraries were built with molecular barcoding that relied on unique molecular identifiers. TCRdb trimmed public reads at Q25 via fastp, called clones via MiXCR and kept in-frame beta chains. Each record represents a unique CDR3 protein, reported with the most common genes and DNA among its rows. Across this sample there are hundreds of thousands of distinct CDR3 sequences, with 16% seen only once. Of the sample, 0.9% to 1.2% falls within the top ten clones. Spanning cysteine to phenylalanine, the CDR3 consists of 13 amino acids. Solely the CDR3 DNA is kept, with 39 bases framed from the first base. CDR1 and CDR2, per the germline V gene (reference sequence), are DFQATT and SNEGSKA. V was cut back by 3 bases and J by 0 bases, leaving a gap of 9 bases between them.

This clonotype was picked up many times. This clone's antigen is unknown. No base qualities exist here, and no much larger clone lies one base off it. The material was PBMCs from the stem cell graft donor, obtained from the stem cell graft. This clonotype was sampled from a human donor who donated a stem cell graft to a child with acute myeloid leukemia. This sequence uses TRBV20-1 and TRBJ2-7, with the D gene not confidently named. The CDR3 protein: CSARVSNSYEQYF. The DNA is TGCAGTGCTAGGGTGTCTAACTCCTACGAGCAGTACTTC.